This T cell receptor (beta chain) was sequenced for a study of T cell responses to AZD1222 COVID-19 vaccine. For the study at large: Analyses pooled second doses at about 4 or about 12 weeks. Study-wide points: Two AZD1222 administrations were followed by greater Spike-specific TCR breadth and depth. Spike-spanning, vaccine-associated CD4 TCRs were dominant at 160-218 and 743-854. Close to half of spike-specific TCRs reportedly recognize unmutated variant regions.

The CDR3 is made up of 12 amino acids. The V end was cut by 5 bases, the J end by 7 bases, with 11 bases between. CDR1 and CDR2 from the germline V gene are SGHVS and FQNEAQ. As concerns this clone: Its specificity is not known.

Data came from immunoSEQ multiplex PCR; TCRdb stores just in-frame clones and leaves some out. The repertoire has about 160,000 clones, around 93% of them found once; the top ten carry approximately 4.8%. The material sequenced was peripheral blood, taken on day 0 of AZD1222 vaccination. The source of this sequence is an adult in good health. V usage is TRBV7-8 and J usage is TRBJ1-2; D ambiguous. Here the CDR3 reads CASSLNGVGYTF. The DNA of the CDR3 is TGTGCCAGCAGCCTCAACGGGGTTGGCTACACCTTC.